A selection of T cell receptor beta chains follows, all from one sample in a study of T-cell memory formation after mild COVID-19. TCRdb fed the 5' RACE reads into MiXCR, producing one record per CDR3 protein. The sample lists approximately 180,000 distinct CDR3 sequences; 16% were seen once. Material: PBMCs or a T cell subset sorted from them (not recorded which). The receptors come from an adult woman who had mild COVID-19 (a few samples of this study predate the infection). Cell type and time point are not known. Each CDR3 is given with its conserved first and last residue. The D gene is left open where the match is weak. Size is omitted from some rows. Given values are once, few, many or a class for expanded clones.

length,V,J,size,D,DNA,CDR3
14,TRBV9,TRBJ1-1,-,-,TGTGCCAGCAGCGTAGCGGGGTTGGACACTGAAGCTTTCTTT,CASSVAGLDTEAFF
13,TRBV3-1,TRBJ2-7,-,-,TGTGCCAGCAGCACGGGCCTCCTCTACGAGCAGTACTTC,CASSTGLLYEQYF
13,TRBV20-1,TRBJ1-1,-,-,TGCAGTGCTAGTTTCGGTATGAACACTGAAGCTTTCTTT,CSASFGMNTEAFF
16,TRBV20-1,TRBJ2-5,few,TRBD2,TGCAGTGCTAGGAGGACTAGCGGGAGGGCCTCAGAGACCCAGTACTTC,CSARRTSGRASETQYF
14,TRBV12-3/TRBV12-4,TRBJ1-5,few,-,TGTGCCAGCAGTTTAAGACAGGGCAATCAGCCCCAGCATTTT,CASSLRQGNQPQHF
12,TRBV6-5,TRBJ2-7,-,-,TGTGCCAGCAGGAGGGAGCCCTACGAGCAGTACTTC,CASRREPYEQYF
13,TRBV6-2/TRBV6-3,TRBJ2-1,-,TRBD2,TGTGCCAGCCTACTAGCGGGGTACAATGAGCAGTTCTTC,CASLLAGYNEQFF
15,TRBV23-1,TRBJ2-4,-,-,TGCGCCAGCAGTCAATCGTCCTGGGAGGAAAACATTCAGTACTTC,CASSQSSWEENIQYF
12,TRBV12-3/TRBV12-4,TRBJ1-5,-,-,TGTGCCAGCAGTTCCGGGGTTCAGCCCCAGCATTTT,CASSSGVQPQHF
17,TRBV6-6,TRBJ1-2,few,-,TGTGCCAGCAGTTACTCAATTAGGACAGTTAGACCCTATGGCTACACCTTC,CASSYSIRTVRPYGYTF
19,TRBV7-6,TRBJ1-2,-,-,TGTGCCAGCAGCTTAGCCAAAGGGGACTCCTCGGGGACTAACTATGGCTACACCTTC,CASSLAKGDSSGTNYGYTF
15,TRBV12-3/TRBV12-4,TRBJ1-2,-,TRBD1,TGTGCCAGCAGAGATATTAGACAGGGCCACTATGGCTACACCTTC,CASRDIRQGHYGYTF
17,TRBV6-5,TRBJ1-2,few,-,TGTGCCAGCAGTTTACTAAGAGGTCGGGCACACGGGGGAGGCTACACCTTC,CASSLLRGRAHGGGYTF
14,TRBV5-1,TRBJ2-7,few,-,TGCGCCAGCAGTGATACAGATCCCTCCTACGAGCAGTACTTC,CASSDTDPSYEQYF
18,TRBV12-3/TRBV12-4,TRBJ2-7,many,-,TGTGCCAGCAGTACCCACCGACAAGACCGGGACTTGGCCTACGAGCAGTACTTC,CASSTHRQDRDLAYEQYF
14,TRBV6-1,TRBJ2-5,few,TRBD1,TGTGCCAGCAGTGAAATGGGGACAGAAGAGACCCAGTACTTC,CASSEMGTEETQYF
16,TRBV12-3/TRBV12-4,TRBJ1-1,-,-,TGTGCCAGCAGTTTAGGGGACGGAGAAGTAAACACTGAAGCTTTCTTT,CASSLGDGEVNTEAFF
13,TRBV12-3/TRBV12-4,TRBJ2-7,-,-,TGTGCCAGCAGTTTAGTGGCCTCCTACGAGCAGTACTTC,CASSLVASYEQYF
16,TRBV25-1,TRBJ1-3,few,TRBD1,TGTGCCAGCAGTGACTCCCGTGGACAGGGAAGGAACACCATATATTTT,CASSDSRGQGRNTIYF
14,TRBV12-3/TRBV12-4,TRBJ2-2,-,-,TGTGCCAACCGGTTCGCCTCGAACACCGGGGAGCTGTTTTTT,CANRFASNTGELFF
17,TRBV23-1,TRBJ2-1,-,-,TGCGCCAGCAGTCAATGCGGAGGGGCTAACTCCTACAATGAGCAGTTCTTC,CASSQCGGANSYNEQFF
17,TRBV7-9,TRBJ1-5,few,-,TGTGCCAGCAGCTTAGCCCTGCAGGGGAAGGGCAATCAGCCCCAGCATTTT,CASSLALQGKGNQPQHF
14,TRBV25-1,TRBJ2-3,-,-,TGTGCCAGCAGGGAGAGCGGTTCCACAGATACGCAGTATTTT,CASRESGSTDTQYF
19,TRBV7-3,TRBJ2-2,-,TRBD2,TGTGCCAGCAGCTTAACGGGACTAGCGGGAGTGTGGCCCACCGGGGAGCTGTTTTTT,CASSLTGLAGVWPTGELFF
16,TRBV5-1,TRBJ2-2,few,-,TGCGCCAGCAGCTTGGCCCCGGACCCGAACACCGGGGAGCTGTTTTTT,CASSLAPDPNTGELFF
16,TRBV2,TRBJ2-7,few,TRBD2,TGTGCCAGCAGTCTTAGCGGGAGGGAGTTTAGCTACGAGCAGTACTTC,CASSLSGREFSYEQYF
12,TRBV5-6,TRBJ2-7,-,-,TGTGCCAGCAGTCAGGGCCGATTCGAGCAGTACTTC,CASSQGRFEQYF
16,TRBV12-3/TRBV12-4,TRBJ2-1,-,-,TGTGCCAGCAGCCTCTCCGTGGTCGCGGACTGGAATGAGCAGTTCTTC,CASSLSVVADWNEQFF
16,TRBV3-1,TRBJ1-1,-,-,TGTGCCAGCAGCCAAGATTTTTGGACAGCGAACACTGAAGCTTTCTTT,CASSQDFWTANTEAFF
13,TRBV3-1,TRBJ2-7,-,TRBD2,TGTGCCAGCAGGACTGGCGGGGGGCGCGAGCAGTACTTC,CASRTGGGREQYF
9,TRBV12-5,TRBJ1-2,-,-,TGTGCTAGTGGTTTCTCGTACACCTTC,CASGFSYTF
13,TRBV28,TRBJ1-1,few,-,TGTGCCAGCAGTCCCCGGGACATAGCTGAAGCTTTCTTT,CASSPRDIAEAFF
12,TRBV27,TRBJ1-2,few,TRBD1,TGTGCCAGCAGTGTAGGGGGCATTGGCTACACCTTC,CASSVGGIGYTF
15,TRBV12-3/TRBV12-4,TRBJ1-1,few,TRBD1,TGTGCCAGCAGTTCCCGGACAGGGCAGAACACTGAAGCTTTCTTT,CASSSRTGQNTEAFF
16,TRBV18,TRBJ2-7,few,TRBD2,TGTGCCAGCTCACCCACCCGGACTAGCGGCTCCTACGAGCAGTACTTC,CASSPTRTSGSYEQYF
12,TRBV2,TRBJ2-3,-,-,TGTGCCAGCAGTGCCACAAGAGATACGCAGTATTTT,CASSATRDTQYF
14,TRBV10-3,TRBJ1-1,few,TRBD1,TGTGCCATCAGCGGAGGGGGCGCCCGGAATGAAGCTTTCTTT,CAISGGGARNEAFF
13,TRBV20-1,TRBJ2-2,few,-,TGCAGTGCCCAGCCGGACCACACCGGGGAGCTGTTTTTT,CSAQPDHTGELFF
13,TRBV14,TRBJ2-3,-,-,TGTGCCAGCAGCCACGGCGGCACAGATACGCAGTATTTT,CASSHGGTDTQYF
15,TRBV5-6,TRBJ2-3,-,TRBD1,TGTGCCAGCAGCTACGGGACAGGCGACACAGATACGCAGTATTTT,CASSYGTGDTDTQYF
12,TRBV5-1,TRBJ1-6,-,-,TGCGCCAGCCAGGGGTTTCGGTCACCCCTCCACTTT,CASQGFRSPLHF
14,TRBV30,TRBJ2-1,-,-,TGTGCCTACGGCAGGGGGGGGATCGGACGTGAGCAGTTCTTC,CAYGRGGIGREQFF
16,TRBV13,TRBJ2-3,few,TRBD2,TGTGCCAGCAGCCTACCTTCTAGCGGGGTAGGAGATACGCAGTATTTT,CASSLPSSGVGDTQYF
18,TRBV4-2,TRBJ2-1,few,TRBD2,TGTGCCAGCAGCCCGACCGGGCTGACTAGCGGGAGCCACAATGAGCAGTTCTTC,CASSPTGLTSGSHNEQFF
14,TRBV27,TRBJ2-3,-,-,TGTGCCACCCCGGGTGTTATCGAGACAGATACGCAGTATTTT,CATPGVIETDTQYF
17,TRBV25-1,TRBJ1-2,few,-,TGTGCCAGCAGTGAATCGGACAGCACAATCCTATCCTATGGCTACACCTTC,CASSESDSTILSYGYTF
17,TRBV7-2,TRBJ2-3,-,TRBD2,TGTGCCAGCAGCTTGGCTCCGGGAGGCCCTAGCACAGATACGCAGTATTTT,CASSLAPGGPSTDTQYF
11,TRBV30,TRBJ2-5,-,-,TGTGCCTGGAGTGTCCAAGAGACCCAGTACTTC,CAWSVQETQYF
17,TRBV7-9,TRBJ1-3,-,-,TGTGCCAGCAGCTTAATGGGTGATCGGGGGTATGGAAACACCATATATTTT,CASSLMGDRGYGNTIYF
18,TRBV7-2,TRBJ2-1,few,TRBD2,TGTGCCAGCAGCTTAACCGGGGGACTAGCGGGAGCGGTCAATGAGCAGTTCTTC,CASSLTGGLAGAVNEQFF
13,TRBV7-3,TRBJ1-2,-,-,TGTGCCAGCAGTCCCGACGGAACCTATGGCTACACCTTC,CASSPDGTYGYTF
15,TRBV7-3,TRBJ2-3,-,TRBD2,TGTGCCAGCAGCTCCCAGGGACTAGCGGGAGATACGCAGTATTTT,CASSSQGLAGDTQYF
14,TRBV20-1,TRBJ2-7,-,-,TGCAGTGCCCAGCGGGCTCAAAGGGGGTACGAGCAGTACTTC,CSAQRAQRGYEQYF
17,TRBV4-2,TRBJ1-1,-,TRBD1,TGTGCCAGCAGCTCCATGGGGACAGGGGGCCGGGACACTGAAGCTTTCTTT,CASSSMGTGGRDTEAFF
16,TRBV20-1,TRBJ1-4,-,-,TGCAGTGCCCCATCTCGGGGGGAAAGTCCTAATGAAAAACTGTTTTTT,CSAPSRGESPNEKLFF
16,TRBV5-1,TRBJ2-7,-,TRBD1,TGCGCCAGCAGATGTTGGGAGGACAGGGTCTCCTACGAGCAGTACTTC,CASRCWEDRVSYEQYF
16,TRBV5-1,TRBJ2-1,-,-,TGCGCCAGCAGCTTGGAGGCAGCGGAACTCTACAATGAGCAGTTCTTC,CASSLEAAELYNEQFF